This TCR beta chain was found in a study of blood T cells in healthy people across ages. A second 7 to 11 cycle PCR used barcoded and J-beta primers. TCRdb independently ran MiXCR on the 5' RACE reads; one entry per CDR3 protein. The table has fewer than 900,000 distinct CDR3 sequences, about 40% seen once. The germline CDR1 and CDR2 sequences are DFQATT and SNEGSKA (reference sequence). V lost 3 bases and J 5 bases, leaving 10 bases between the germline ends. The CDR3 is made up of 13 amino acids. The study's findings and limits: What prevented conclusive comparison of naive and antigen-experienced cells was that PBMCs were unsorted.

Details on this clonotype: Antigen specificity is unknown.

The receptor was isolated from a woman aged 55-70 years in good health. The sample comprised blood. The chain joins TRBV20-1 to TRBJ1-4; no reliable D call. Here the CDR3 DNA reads TGCAGTGCTAGGGGCAACTTGAATGAAAAACTGTTTTTT. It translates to CSARGNLNEKLFF.